Listed here is a single TCR beta chain. The antigen remains unidentified. TCRdb reanalysed the reads using MiXCR and keeps one entry per CDR3 protein. This sample yields about 89,000 distinct CDR3 sequences, of which 25% to 30% are seen a single time; approximately 71% belongs to the top ten. The data belong to a study of T cell repertoires in cytomegalovirus infection. The receptor comes from a human donor in good health (CMV status not recorded). Some clones in this sample may be carry-over from other donors' samples. This material consisted of CD8+ T cells from cultured PBMCs, taken from culture after CMV antigen stimulation.

This CDR3 reads CASRGTGVDYGYTF. The DNA of the CDR3 is TGTGCCAGCAGAGGAACGGGCGTGGACTATGGCTACACCTTC. V and J are TRBV7-9 and TRBJ1-2; D gene ambiguous. Germline V gene data show CDR1 as SEHNR and CDR2 as FQNEAQ (reference sequence). CDR3 length equals 14 residues. V lost 6 bases to trimming and J lost 3 bases, with 14 bases between them.